This entry concerns a single T cell receptor (beta chain). Germline CDR1 reads SNHLY; CDR2 reads FYNNEI. With 3 bases removed from V and 5 bases from J, the gap between germline ends came to 13 bases. The CDR3 length is 14 residues. This entry is derived from a study of technical replicates of blood from a few donors. The protocol was immunoSEQ multiplex PCR, while the TCRdb copy is restricted to in-frame clones and leaves out a portion. The sample lists approximately 92,000 clones, about 95% occurring once. The sequence was obtained from a human donor in good health. The J gene is TRBJ2-5, the V gene TRBV2; D is uncertain. Specimen: T cells isolated from PBMCs. This CDR3 reads CASSETGSRETQYF. CDR3 DNA sequence: TGTGCCAGCAGTGAGACCGGTAGCCGGGAGACCCAGTACTTC.